This T cell receptor (beta chain) was retrieved from a study of glioma-infiltrating T cells after dendritic cell vaccination (TCRdb year 2016). Background for the entire study: Of the 15 or so glioblastoma patients in the cohort, all drawn from Phase I and II dendritic cell vaccination trials, 9 were newly diagnosed and 6 had recurrent disease. Patients received autologous tumor lysate-pulsed dendritic cell vaccination between 2003 and 2012. The vaccine consisted of monocyte-derived dendritic cells cultured roughly 7 days with IL-4 and GM-CSF, then pulsed overnight with autologous tumor lysate. Patients received three intradermal dendritic cell vaccine injections at biweekly intervals in the arm below the axilla. Tumor-infiltrating lymphocyte content was quantified and tumor and blood repertoires were compared in dendritic cell-vaccinated glioblastoma patients by deep sequencing of TCR beta CDR3 regions. Survival after dendritic cell vaccination was correlated with TCR sequencing metrics such as TIL content and the overlap between tumor and blood repertoires. What the work shows at the level of the full study, not this receptor alone: TCR clonality showed no direct relationship with survival, which suggests that a diverse polyclonal response may be important. Higher estimated pretreatment TIL content predicted longer time to progression and overall survival after dendritic cell vaccination. The cohort was small and heterogeneous, few patients had complete blood and tumor sets, and even fewer had initial-recurrent tumor pairs. The TCR overlap response model with three groups was called speculative and said to need prospective validation.

The intended sense of this specimen's time point label: after dendritic cell vaccination, including at tumor progression/relapse. Patients were selected on the basis of adequate residual fresh-frozen tumor tissue and more than two years of available survival data. Molecular status otherwise varied across the glioblastoma patients, but none of them carried an isocitrate dehydrogenase mutation. PBMC were collected before vaccination, two weeks after the third vaccination, and at tumor progression if progression occurred. The Qiagen DNeasy Blood extraction Kit was used to extract genomic DNA. The immunoSEQ assay amplified TCRB CDR3 regions from roughly 2 micrograms of genomic DNA, or from all available DNA when less than that amount was available. Multiplex PCR used 60 forward primers for TCR V beta segments and 13 reverse primers for J beta segments. To estimate the number of reads per starting template, synthetic control templates were added to each sample at limiting dilution. Reads of 87 bp were generated by sequencing on the Illumina HiSeq System. The study's processing was this. To remove PCR and sequencing errors, closely related sequences were merged with a nearest neighbor algorithm. TCR overlap was defined as the percentage of unique tumor TCR beta sequences that were also present in the same patient's peripheral blood. As stored in TCRdb, this immuneACCESS dataset retains in-frame rearrangements with V and J assigned. A fraction of the clones does not appear; measured against another copy, unresolved V genes explain less than half of the discrepancy, and the remainder lacks a known reason. From that table come the V and J calls and clone size; the DNA was used to work out D and trimming. The sample yields 100,000 to 120,000 clones; 90% were counted once. 2.7% of the sample belongs to the ten largest clones.

From a lookup of the germline V gene, CDR1 and CDR2 are SGHRS and YFSETQ. Germline trimming: 4 bases from V, 6 bases from J; junction bases outside gene matches: 10. Counted from cysteine to phenylalanine, this CDR3 has 16 amino acids. Kept here is only the CDR3 DNA, which spans 48 bases and is read in frame from base 1. In the case of this clone: Its cognate antigen has yet to be identified. Base-call qualities are not available, and no considerably larger clone is one nucleotide away.

The source of this sequence is a human donor with glioblastoma. The specimen comprised blood, sampled after dendritic cell vaccination. The chain was built from TRBV5-1 and TRBJ2-3, with 11 central nucleotides matching TRBD2. CDR3 protein: CASSTQLTSGADTQYF. The sequenced DNA is TGCGCCAGCAGCACACAGCTGACTAGCGGGGCGGATACGCAGTATTTT. The CDR3 plus the reference TRBV5-1 and TRBJ2-3 genes for the other parts give the full variable domain: KAGVTQTPRYLIKTRGQQVTLSCSPISGHRSVSWYQQTPGQGLQFLFEYFSETQRNKGNFPGRFSGRQFSNSRSEMNVSTLELGDSALYLCASSTQLTSGADTQYFGPGTRLTVL.